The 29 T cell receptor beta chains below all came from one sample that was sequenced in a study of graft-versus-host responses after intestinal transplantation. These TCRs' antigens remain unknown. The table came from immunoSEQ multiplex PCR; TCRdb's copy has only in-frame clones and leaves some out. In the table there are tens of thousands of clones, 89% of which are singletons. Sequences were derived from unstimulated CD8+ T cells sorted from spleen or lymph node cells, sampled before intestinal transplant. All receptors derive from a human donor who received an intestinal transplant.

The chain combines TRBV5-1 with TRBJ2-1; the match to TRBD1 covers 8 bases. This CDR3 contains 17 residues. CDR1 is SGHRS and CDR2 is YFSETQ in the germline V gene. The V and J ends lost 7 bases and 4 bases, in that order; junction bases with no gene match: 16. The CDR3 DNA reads TGCGCCAGCTCCCCGGGGGCCCGGGACAGGTCATACAATGAGCAGTTCTTC. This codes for CASSPGARDRSYNEQFF.

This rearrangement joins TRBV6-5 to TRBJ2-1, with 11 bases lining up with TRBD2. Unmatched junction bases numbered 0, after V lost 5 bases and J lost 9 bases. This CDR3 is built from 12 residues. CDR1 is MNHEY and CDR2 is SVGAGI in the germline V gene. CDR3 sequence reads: CASSLAGGEQFF. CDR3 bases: TGTGCCAGCAGTCTAGCGGGGGGTGAGCAGTTCTTC.

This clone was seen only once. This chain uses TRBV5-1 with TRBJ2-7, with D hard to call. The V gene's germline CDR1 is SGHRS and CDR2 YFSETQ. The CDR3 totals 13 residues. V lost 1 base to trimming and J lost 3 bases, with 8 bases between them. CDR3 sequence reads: CASSLFSGYEQYF. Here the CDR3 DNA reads TGCGCCAGCAGCTTGTTTTCAGGCTACGAGCAGTACTTC.

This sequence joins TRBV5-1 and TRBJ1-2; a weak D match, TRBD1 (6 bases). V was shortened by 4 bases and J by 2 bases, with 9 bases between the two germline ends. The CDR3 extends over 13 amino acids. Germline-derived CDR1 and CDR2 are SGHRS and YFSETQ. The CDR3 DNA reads TGCGCCAGCAGCCCGGACAGAAACTATGGCTACACCTTC. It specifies CASSPDRNYGYTF.

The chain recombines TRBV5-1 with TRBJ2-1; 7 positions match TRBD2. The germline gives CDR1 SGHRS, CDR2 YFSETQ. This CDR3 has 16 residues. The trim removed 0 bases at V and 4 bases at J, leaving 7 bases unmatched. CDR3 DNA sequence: TGCGCCAGCAGCTTGGGGGAGGGACTACCGTACAATGAGCAGTTCTTC. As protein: CASSLGEGLPYNEQFF.

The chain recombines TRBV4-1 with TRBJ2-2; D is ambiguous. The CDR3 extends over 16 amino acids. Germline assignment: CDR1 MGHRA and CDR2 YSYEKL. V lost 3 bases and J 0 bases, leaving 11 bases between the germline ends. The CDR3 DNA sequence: TGCGCCAGCAGCCAGCCAGATGGAGCGAACACCGGGGAGCTGTTTTTT. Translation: CASSQPDGANTGELFF.

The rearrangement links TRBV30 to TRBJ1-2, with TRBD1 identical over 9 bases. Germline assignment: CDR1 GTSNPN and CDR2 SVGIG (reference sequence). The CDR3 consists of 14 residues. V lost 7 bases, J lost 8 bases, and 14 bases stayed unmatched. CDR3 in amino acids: CALDRGRERSGYTF. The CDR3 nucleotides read TGTGCCTTGGACAGGGGAAGGGAGCGGTCAGGCTACACCTTC.

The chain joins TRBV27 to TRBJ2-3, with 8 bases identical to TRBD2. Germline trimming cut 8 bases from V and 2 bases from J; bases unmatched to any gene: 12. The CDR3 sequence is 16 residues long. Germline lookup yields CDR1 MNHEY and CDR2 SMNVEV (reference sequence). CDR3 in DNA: TGTGCCAGCGGCTGGGCGGGGGGTTCGAACACAGATACGCAGTATTTT. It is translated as CASGWAGGSNTDTQYF.

The CDR3 reads CASSYLGASDTQYF. The CDR3 DNA reads as TGTGCCAGCAGTTACTTGGGGGCGTCAGATACGCAGTATTTT. This chain uses TRBV6-5 with TRBJ2-3; tentative D call: TRBD1 (6 bases). This CDR3 has 14 amino acids. CDR1 and CDR2 from the germline V gene are MNHEY and SVGAGI. Trimming pared 1 base from V and 4 bases from J, leaving 9 bases between.

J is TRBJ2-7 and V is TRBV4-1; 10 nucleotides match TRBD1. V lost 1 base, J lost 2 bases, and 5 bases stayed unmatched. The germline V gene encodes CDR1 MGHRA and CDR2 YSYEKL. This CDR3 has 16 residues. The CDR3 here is CASSQALGTGAYEQYF. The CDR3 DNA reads TGCGCCAGCAGCCAAGCCTTGGGGACAGGGGCCTACGAGCAGTACTTC.

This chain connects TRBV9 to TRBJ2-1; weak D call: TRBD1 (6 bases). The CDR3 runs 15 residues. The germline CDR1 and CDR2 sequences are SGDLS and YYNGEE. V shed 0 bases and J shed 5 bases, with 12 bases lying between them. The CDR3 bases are TGTGCCAGCAGCGTAGGCAGGGGCAACAACAATGAGCAGTTCTTC. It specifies CASSVGRGNNNEQFF.

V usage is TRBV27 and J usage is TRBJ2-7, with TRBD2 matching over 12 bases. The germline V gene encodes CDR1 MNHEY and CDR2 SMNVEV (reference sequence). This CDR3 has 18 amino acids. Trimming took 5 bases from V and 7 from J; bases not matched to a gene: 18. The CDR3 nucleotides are TGTGCCAGCAGTCCCTCATCTCTAGCGGGAGGGCCCCCGAGGGAGCAGTACTTC. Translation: CASSPSSLAGGPPREQYF.

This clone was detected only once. Here the CDR3 reads CASSHGTSTYEQYF. CDR3 DNA sequence: TGCGCCAGCAGCCACGGGACTTCTACCTACGAGCAGTACTTC. The chain links TRBV4-1 to TRBJ2-7, with D possibly matching TRBD2 (6 bases). Germline lookup yields CDR1 MGHRA and CDR2 YSYEKL. Trimming left V 3 bases short and J 2 bases short, with 11 bases between. This CDR3 is built from 14 residues.

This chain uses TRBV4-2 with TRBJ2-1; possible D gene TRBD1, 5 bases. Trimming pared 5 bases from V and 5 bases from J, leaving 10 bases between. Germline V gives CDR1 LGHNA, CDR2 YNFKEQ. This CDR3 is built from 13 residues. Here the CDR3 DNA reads TGTGCCAGCAGCTCCAGGGTTAACAATGAGCAGTTCTTC. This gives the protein CASSSRVNNEQFF.

Here the CDR3 reads CASTGTGGTGELFF. In DNA, the CDR3 is TGTGCCAGCACCGGGACAGGGGGAACCGGGGAGCTGTTTTTT. The rearrangement uses TRBV27 and TRBJ2-2; 11 nucleotides agree with TRBD1. Germline CDR1 reads MNHEY; CDR2 reads SMNVEV (reference sequence). Unmatched junction bases numbered 3, after V lost 7 bases and J lost 5 bases. CDR3 length: 14 amino acids.

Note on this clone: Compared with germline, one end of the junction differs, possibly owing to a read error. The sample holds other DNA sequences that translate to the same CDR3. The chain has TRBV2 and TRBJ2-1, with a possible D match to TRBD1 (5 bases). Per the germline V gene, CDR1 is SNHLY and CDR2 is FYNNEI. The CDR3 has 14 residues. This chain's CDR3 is CASSGQGPYNEQFF. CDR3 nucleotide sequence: TGTGCCAGCAGTGGCCAGGGTCCCTACAATGAGCAATTCTTC.

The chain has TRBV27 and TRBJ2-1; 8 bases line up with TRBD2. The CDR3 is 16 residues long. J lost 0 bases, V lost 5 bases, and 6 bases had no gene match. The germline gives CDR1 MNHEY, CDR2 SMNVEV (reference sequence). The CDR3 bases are TGTGCCAGCAGTGTAATAGCGGGAAGCTCCTACAATGAGCAGTTCTTC. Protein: CASSVIAGSSYNEQFF.

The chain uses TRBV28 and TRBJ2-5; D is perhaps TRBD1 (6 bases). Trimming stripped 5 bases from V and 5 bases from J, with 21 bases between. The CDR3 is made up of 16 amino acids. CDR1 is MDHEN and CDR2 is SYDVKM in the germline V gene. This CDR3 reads CASSKTSVTGLETQYF. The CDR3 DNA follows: TGTGCCAGCAGTAAAACTTCAGTGACAGGTTTGGAGACCCAGTACTTC.

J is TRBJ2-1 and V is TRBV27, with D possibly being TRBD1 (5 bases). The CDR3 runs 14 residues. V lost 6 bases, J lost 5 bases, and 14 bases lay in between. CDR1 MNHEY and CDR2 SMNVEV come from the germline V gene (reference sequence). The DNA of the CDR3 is TGTGCCAGCAGCCCGGCAGGGCTTCACAATGAGCAGTTCTTC. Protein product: CASSPAGLHNEQFF.

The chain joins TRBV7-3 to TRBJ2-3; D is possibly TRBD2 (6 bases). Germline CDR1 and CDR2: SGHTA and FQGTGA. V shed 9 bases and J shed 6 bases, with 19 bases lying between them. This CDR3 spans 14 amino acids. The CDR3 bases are TGTGCCAGTTCTCGGGCGGGATGGGAGGATACGCAGTATTTT. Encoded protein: CASSRAGWEDTQYF.

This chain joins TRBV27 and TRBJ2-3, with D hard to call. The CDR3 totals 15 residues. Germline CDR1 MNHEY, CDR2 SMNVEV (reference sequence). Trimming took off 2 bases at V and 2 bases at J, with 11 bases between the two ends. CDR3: CASSLIAPPTDTQYF. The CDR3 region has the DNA TGTGCCAGCAGTTTAATAGCACCACCCACAGATACGCAGTATTTT.

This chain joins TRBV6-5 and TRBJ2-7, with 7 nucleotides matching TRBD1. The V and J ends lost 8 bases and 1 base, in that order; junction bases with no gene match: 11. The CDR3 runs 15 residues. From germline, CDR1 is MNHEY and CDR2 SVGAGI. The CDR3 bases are TGTGCCAGCGCTCCGTCACAGGGGTCGTCCTACGAGCAGTACTTC. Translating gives CASAPSQGSSYEQYF.

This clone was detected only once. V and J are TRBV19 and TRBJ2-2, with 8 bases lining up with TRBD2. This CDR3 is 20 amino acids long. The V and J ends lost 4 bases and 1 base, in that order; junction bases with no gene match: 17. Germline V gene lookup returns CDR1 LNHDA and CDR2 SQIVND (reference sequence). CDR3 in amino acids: CASSTHQGLAGGVNTGELFF. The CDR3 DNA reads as TGTGCCAGTAGTACCCACCAGGGGTTGGCGGGAGGAGTGAACACCGGGGAGCTGTTTTTT.

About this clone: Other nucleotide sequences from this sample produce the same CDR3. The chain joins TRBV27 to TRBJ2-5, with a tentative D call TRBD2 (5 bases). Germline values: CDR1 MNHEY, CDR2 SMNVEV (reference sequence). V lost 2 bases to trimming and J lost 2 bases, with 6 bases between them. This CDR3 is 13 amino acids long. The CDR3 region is CASSLPGQETQYF. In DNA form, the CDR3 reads TGTGCCAGCAGTTTACCGGGGCAAGAGACCCAGTACTTC.

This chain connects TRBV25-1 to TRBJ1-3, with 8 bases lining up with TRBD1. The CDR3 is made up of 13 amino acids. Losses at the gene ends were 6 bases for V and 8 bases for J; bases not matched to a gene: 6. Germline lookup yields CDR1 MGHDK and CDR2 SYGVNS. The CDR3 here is CASRLTGVDTIYF. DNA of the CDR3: TGTGCCAGCAGGCTGACAGGGGTTGACACCATATATTTT.

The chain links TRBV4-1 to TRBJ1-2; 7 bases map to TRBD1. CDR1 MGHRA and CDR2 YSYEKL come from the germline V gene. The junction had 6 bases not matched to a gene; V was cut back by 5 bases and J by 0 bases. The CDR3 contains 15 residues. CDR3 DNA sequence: TGCGCCAGCAGCTATGGGACAGCTTCTAACTATGGCTACACCTTC. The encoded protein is CASSYGTASNYGYTF.

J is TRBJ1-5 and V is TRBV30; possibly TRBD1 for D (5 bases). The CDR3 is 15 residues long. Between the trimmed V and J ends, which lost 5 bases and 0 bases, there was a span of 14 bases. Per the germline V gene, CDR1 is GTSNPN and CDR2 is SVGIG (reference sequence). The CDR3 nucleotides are TGTGCCTGGTCCACAGGAGCCCATAGCAATCAGCCCCAGCATTTT. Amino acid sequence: CAWSTGAHSNQPQHF. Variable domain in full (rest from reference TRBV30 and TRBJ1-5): SQTIHQWPATLVQPVGSPLSLECTVEGTSNPNLYWYRQAAGRGLQLLFYSVGIGQISSEVPQNLSASRPQDRQFILSSKKLLLSDSGFYLCAWSTGAHSNQPQHFGDGTRLSIL.

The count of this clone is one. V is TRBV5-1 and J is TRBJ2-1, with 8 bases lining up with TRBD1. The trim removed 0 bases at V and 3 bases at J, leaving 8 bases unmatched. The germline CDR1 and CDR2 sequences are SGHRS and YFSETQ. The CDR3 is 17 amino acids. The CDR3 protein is CASSLGLWDRIYNEQFF. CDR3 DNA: TGCGCCAGCAGCTTGGGTTTGTGGGACAGGATCTACAATGAGCAGTTCTTC.

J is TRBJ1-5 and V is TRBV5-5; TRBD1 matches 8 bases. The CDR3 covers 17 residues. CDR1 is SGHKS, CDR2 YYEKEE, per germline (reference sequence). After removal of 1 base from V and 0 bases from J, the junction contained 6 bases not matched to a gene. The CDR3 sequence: CASSLIWDRYSNQPQHF. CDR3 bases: TGTGCCAGCAGCTTGATATGGGACAGGTATAGCAATCAGCCCCAGCATTTT.